The rows below give T cell receptor beta chains drawn from one sample of a study of regulatory and conventional T cells in RAG deficiency. Clones were read by immunoSEQ multiplex PCR, and TCRdb kept only the in-frame ones, dropping some. The table shows approximately 3,000 clones, with 94% occurring only once. These data are also associated with another study on regulatory T cells.

Sequencing was done on a sample of CD4+ Tregs sorted from blood. Source of these receptors: a human donor in good health. CDR3s include the opening cysteine and the closing phenylalanine or tryptophan. Each record gives: J gene, V gene, D gene, CDR3 protein. D genes are given only for firm matches.

J gene: TRBJ2-7; V gene: TRBV7-9; D gene: .; CDR3 protein: CASSWGYEQYF
J gene: TRBJ2-3; V gene: TRBV7-2; D gene: .; CDR3 protein: CASSLAESGQTDTQYF
J gene: TRBJ2-3; V gene: TRBV5-1; D gene: .; CDR3 protein: CASSLVGADTDTQYF
J gene: TRBJ1-3; V gene: TRBV11-3; D gene: .; CDR3 protein: CASSLGWGAYQISGNTIYF
J gene: TRBJ1-2; V gene: TRBV6-1; D gene: TRBD1; CDR3 protein: CASSEETGEVGGYTF
J gene: TRBJ2-3; V gene: TRBV14; D gene: TRBD2; CDR3 protein: CASSFGSGSSTDTQYF
J gene: TRBJ2-7; V gene: TRBV12-5; D gene: TRBD1; CDR3 protein: CASGNAGTDFYEQYF
J gene: TRBJ2-2; V gene: TRBV5-4; D gene: .; CDR3 protein: CASSLRLAQGGELFF
J gene: TRBJ2-4; V gene: TRBV19; D gene: .; CDR3 protein: CASSPNGRRGIQYF
J gene: TRBJ2-5; V gene: TRBV6-6; D gene: .; CDR3 protein: CASSFGGIQETQYF
J gene: TRBJ2-7; V gene: TRBV6-1; D gene: .; CDR3 protein: CASSGFTGPYEQYF
J gene: TRBJ1-1; V gene: TRBV29-1; D gene: TRBD1; CDR3 protein: CSVLQGSLSAFF
J gene: TRBJ1-4; V gene: TRBV9; D gene: .; CDR3 protein: CASSVIGESNEKLFF
J gene: TRBJ2-1; V gene: TRBV18; D gene: TRBD1; CDR3 protein: CASSPRTGGDEEQFF
J gene: TRBJ1-2; V gene: TRBV27; D gene: .; CDR3 protein: CASSLVAGGNYGYTF
J gene: TRBJ2-5; V gene: TRBV7-3; D gene: TRBD2; CDR3 protein: CASSLTGLAGEDQYF
J gene: TRBJ2-7; V gene: TRBV27; D gene: .; CDR3 protein: CASSLDGQSSYEQYF
J gene: TRBJ1-2; V gene: TRBV19; D gene: .; CDR3 protein: CASSIHYGYTF
J gene: TRBJ2-2; V gene: TRBV4-1; D gene: TRBD2; CDR3 protein: CASSQGVGLGIGELFF
J gene: TRBJ2-1; V gene: TRBV15; D gene: TRBD2; CDR3 protein: CATRRLAESYNEQFF
J gene: TRBJ2-3; V gene: TRBV27; D gene: TRBD2; CDR3 protein: CASRLASYTVDTQYF
J gene: TRBJ1-5; V gene: TRBV25-1; D gene: .; CDR3 protein: CASSGGGNQPQHF
J gene: TRBJ2-5; V gene: TRBV6-5; D gene: .; CDR3 protein: CASSYSTPGPGVTQYF
J gene: TRBJ2-3; V gene: TRBV5-1; D gene: .; CDR3 protein: CASSLEGGLRTDTQYF
J gene: TRBJ1-6; V gene: TRBV6-6; D gene: .; CDR3 protein: CASRSSGSAPLHF
J gene: TRBJ2-1; V gene: TRBV2; D gene: .; CDR3 protein: CASSSTSPSEQFF
J gene: TRBJ1-4; V gene: TRBV5-3; D gene: .; CDR3 protein: CARSLTESTTPATNEKLFF